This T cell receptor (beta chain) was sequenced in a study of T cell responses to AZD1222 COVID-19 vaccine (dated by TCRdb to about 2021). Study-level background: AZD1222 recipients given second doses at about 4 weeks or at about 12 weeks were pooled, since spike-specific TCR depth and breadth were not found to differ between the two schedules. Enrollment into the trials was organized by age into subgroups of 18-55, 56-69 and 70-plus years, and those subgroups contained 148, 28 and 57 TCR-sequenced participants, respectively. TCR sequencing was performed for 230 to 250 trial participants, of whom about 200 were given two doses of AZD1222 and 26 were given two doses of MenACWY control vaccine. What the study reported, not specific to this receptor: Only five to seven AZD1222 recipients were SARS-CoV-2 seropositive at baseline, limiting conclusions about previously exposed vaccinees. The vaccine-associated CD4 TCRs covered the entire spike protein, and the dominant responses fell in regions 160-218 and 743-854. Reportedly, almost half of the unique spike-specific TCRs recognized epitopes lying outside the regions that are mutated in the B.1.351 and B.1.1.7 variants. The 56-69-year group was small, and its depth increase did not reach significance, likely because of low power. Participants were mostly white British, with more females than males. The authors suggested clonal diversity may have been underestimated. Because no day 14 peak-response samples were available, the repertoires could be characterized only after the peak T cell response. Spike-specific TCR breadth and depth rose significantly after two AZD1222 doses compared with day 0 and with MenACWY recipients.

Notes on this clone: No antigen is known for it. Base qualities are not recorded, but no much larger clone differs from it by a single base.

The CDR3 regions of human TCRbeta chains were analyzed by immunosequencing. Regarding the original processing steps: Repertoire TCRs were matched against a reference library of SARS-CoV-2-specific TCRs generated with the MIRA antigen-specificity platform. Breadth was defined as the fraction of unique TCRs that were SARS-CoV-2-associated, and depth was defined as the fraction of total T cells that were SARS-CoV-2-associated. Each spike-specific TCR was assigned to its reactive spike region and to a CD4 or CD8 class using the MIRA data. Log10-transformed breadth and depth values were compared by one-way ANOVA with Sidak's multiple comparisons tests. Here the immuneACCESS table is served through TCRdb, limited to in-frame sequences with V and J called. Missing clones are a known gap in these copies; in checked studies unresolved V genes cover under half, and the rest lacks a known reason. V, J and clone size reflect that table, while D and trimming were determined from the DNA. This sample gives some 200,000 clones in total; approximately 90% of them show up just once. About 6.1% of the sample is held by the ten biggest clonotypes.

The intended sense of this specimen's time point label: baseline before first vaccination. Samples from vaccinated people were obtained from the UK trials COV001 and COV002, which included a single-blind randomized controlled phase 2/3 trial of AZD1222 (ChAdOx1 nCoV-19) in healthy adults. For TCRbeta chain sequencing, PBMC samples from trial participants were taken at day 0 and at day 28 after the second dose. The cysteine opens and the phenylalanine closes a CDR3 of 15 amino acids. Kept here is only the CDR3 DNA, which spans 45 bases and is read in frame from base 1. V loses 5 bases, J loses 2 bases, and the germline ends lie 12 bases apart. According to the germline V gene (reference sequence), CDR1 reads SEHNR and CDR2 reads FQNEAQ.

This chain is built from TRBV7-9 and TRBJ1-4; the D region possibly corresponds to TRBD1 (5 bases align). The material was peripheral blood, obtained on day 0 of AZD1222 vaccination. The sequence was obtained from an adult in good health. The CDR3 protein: CASSNGARTNEKLFF. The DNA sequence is TGTGCCAGCAGCAACGGGGCCAGGACTAATGAAAAACTGTTTTTT.